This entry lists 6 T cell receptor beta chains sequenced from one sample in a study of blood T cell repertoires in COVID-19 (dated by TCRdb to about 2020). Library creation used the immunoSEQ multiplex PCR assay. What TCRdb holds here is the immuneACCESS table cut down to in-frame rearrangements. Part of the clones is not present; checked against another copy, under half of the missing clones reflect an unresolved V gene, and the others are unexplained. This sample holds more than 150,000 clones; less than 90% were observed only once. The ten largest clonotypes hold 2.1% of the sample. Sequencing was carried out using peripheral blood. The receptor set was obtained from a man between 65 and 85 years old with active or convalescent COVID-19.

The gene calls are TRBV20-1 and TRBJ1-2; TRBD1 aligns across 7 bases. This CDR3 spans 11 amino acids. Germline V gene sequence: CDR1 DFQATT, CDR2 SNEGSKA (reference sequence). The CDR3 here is CSSTGDYGYTF. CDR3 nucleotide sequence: TGCAGCAGTACAGGGGACTATGGCTACACCTTC.

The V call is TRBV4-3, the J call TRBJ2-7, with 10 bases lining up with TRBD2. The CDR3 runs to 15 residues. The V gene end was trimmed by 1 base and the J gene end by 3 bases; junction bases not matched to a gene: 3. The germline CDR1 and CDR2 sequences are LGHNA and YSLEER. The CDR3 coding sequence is TGCGCCAGCAGCCAAGGGGCTAGCGGGAGCTACGAGCAGTACTTC. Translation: CASSQGASGSYEQYF.

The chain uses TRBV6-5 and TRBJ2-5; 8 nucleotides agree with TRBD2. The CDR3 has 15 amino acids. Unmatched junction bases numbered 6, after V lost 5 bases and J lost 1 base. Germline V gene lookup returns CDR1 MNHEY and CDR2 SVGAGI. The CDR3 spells CASSPSSGPQETQYF. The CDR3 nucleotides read TGTGCCAGCAGTCCCTCTAGCGGGCCCCAAGAGACCCAGTACTTC.

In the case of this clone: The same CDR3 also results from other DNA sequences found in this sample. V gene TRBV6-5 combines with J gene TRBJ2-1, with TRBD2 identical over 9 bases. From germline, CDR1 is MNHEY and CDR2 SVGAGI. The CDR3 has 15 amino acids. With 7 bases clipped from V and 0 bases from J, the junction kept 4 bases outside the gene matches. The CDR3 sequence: CASKTSGNSYNEQFF. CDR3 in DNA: TGTGCCAGCAAGACTAGCGGAAACTCCTACAATGAGCAGTTCTTC.

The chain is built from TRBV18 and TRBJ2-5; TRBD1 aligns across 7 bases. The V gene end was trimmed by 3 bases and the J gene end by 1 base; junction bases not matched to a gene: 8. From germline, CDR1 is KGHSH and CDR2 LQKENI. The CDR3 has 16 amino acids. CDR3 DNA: TGTGCCAGCTCACCGCTGCAGGGGGTTCTCCAAGAGACCCAGTACTTC. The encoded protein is CASSPLQGVLQETQYF. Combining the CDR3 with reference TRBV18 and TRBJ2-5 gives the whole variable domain NAGVMQNPRHLVRRRGQEARLRCSPMKGHSHVYWYRQLPEEGLKFMVYLQKENIIDESGMPKERFSAEFPKEGPSILRIQQVVRGDSAAYFCASSPLQGVLQETQYFGPGTRLLVL.

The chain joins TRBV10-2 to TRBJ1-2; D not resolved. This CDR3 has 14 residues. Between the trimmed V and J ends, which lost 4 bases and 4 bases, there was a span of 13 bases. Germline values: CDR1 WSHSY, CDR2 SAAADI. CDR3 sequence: CASSAGWEGYGYTF. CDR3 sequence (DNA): TGCGCCAGCAGTGCGGGGTGGGAGGGCTATGGCTACACCTTC.